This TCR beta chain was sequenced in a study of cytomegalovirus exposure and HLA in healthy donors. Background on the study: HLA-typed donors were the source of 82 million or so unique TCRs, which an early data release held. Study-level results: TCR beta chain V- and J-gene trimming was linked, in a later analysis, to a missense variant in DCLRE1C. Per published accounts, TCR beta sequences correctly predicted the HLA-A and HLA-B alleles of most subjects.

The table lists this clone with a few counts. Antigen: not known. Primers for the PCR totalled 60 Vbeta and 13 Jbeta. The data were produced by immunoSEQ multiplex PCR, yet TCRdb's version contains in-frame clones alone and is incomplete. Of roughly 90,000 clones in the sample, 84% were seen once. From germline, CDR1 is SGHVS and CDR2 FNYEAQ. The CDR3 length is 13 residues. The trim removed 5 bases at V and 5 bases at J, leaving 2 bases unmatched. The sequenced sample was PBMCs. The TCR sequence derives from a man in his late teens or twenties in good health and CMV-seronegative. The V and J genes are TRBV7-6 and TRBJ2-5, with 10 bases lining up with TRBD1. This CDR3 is CASSRDRGETQYF. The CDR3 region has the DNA TGTGCCAGCAGCCGGGACAGGGGTGAGACCCAGTACTTC.